These 16 T cell receptor beta chains came from one sample sequenced in a study of blood T cells in healthy people across ages. The second PCR ran roughly 7 to 12 cycles with a sample-barcoded 5' primer and J-beta primers. TCRdb reanalysed the 5' RACE reads using MiXCR and keeps one entry per CDR3 protein. The sample gives about 640,000 distinct CDR3 sequences, less than 35% of which show up once; about 15% is in the top ten. The sequenced sample consisted of blood. The receptors were sampled from a woman older than 75 in good health.

This clonotype was counted between two and nine times. Just one base apart from a much larger clone, this may be a read error. This rearrangement joins TRBV6-5 to TRBJ2-7, with 11 bases fitting TRBD1. Germline V lookup: CDR1 MNHEY, CDR2 SVGAGI. This CDR3 comprises 16 residues. Losses at the gene ends were 6 bases for V and 3 bases for J; bases not matched to a gene: 10. In nucleotides, the CDR3 is TGTGCCAGCAGCAACAACGTGGGACAGGGGGGCTACGAGCAGTACTTC. This encodes CASSNNVGQGGYEQYF.

This clonotype has at least ten counts. The chain has TRBV7-2 and TRBJ2-4; TRBD2 aligns across 13 bases. This CDR3 is 18 amino acids long. CDR1 SGHTA and CDR2 FQGNSA come from the germline V gene. After removal of 1 base from V and 4 bases from J, the junction contained 7 bases not matched to a gene. The CDR3 sequence: CASSLGTSGGDTKNIQYF. The CDR3 DNA is TGTGCCAGCAGCTTAGGGACTAGCGGGGGCGATACAAAAAACATTCAGTACTTC. The full variable domain, completed using reference TRBV7-2 and TRBJ2-4, is GAGVSQSPSNKVTEKGKDVELRCDPISGHTALYWYRQSLGQGLEFLIYFQGNSAPDKSGLPSDRFSAERTGGSVSTLTIQRTQQEDSAVYLCASSLGTSGGDTKNIQYFGAGTRLSVL.

Of note for this clonotype: This could be a read error, since a much larger clone is one nucleotide away. J is TRBJ2-5 and V is TRBV20-1; 9 bases match TRBD1. This CDR3 region has 13 residues. In germline, CDR1 is DFQATT, CDR2 SNEGSKA (reference sequence). V trimming: 5 bases; J trimming: 11 bases; junction bases outside the gene matches: 12. The CDR3 nucleotides read TGCAGTGCTGGCCCGGGACAGGGAGATGAGCAGTACTTC. As protein: CSAGPGQGDEQYF.

This clonotype was seen more than once but under ten times. A much larger clone lies one base from this, so it may be a read error. This chain uses TRBV18 with TRBJ2-7; D tentatively fits TRBD1 or TRBD2 (7 bases each). CDR1 and CDR2 from the germline V gene are KGHSH and LQKENI. V lost 3 bases to trimming and J lost 10 bases, with 19 bases between them. The CDR3 spans 14 residues. CDR3 DNA sequence: TGTGCCAGCTCACCCGGTATGGGGACAGCGGGACAGTACTTC. Encoded protein: CASSPGMGTAGQYF.

The table lists this clonotype with many counts. The chain recombines TRBV7-9 with TRBJ1-2, with D possibly TRBD1 on 6 matching bases. The germline V gene has CDR1 SEHNR and CDR2 FQNEAQ (reference sequence). This CDR3 is built from 15 residues. The germline V and J ends were trimmed by 2 bases and 2 bases, with 12 bases remaining between them. This chain's CDR3 is CASSLSGGINYGYTF. For the CDR3, the DNA is TGTGCCAGCAGCTTATCTGGGGGCATCAACTATGGCTACACCTTC.

This sequence joins TRBV12-3 or TRBV12-4 and TRBJ2-5; D is possibly TRBD1 (6 bases). Trimming cost V 1 base and J 5 bases, with 20 bases left between them. This CDR3 region has 17 residues. CDR3 DNA: TGTGCCAGCAGTTTAGAGCCACAGGGCCTGACAAAGGAGACCCAGTACTTC. This encodes CASSLEPQGLTKETQYF.

This clonotype was detected only a few times. One end of the junction fails to match germline, which may point to a read error. This chain joins TRBV20-1 and TRBJ2-1, with 7 positions matching TRBD1. This CDR3 is built from 13 residues. Looked up from germline, CDR1 is DFQATT and CDR2 is SNEGSKA (reference sequence). In nucleotides, the CDR3 is TGCAGTGCCCGAGGGACAGCTAGGGATGAGCAGGTCTTC. Translated: CSARGTARDEQVF.

This chain connects TRBV6-1 to TRBJ2-1; TRBD2 is a possible D gene (5 bases). V lost 3 bases to trimming and J lost 8 bases, with 14 bases between them. The CDR3 covers 14 residues. Per the germline V gene, CDR1 is MNHNS and CDR2 is SASEGT. CDR3 nucleotides: TGTGCCAGCAGTGAGATCCGGGAATACGATGAGCAGTTCTTC. Its translation is CASSEIREYDEQFF.

Points on this clonotype: A much larger clone lies a single base off, so this may be a read error. This sequence joins TRBV9 and TRBJ2-1; D unclear. Germline-derived CDR1 and CDR2 are SGDLS and YYNGEE. The V gene lost 0 bases and the J gene lost 7 bases, with 8 bases spanning the gap. The CDR3 has 13 residues. CDR3 sequence reads: CASSVGLGNEQFF. In DNA, the CDR3 is TGTGCCAGCAGCGTAGGATTGGGTAATGAGCAGTTCTTC.

Turning to this clonotype: A much larger clone lies a single base off, so this may be a read error. This rearrangement joins TRBV5-1 to TRBJ2-7; TRBD1 is a possible D gene (6 bases). Germline V CDR1 and CDR2: SGHRS, YFSETQ. V was shortened by 4 bases and J by 9 bases, with 14 bases between the two germline ends. This CDR3 region has 12 residues. The chain's CDR3 is CASSQGLWGQYF. The DNA for the CDR3 is TGCGCCAGCAGCCAGGGGCTTTGGGGGCAGTACTTC.

Only a few counts were recorded for this clonotype. A much larger clonotype is one base distant, so this may be a read error. The gene calls are TRBV6-1 and TRBJ2-1, with D possibly matching TRBD1 (6 bases). CDR3 length: 14 residues. V gave up 2 bases and J gave up 15 bases, with 20 bases separating them. CDR1 and CDR2 (germline): MNHNS, SASEGT. CDR3: CASSEPRRGSRLFF. CDR3 in DNA: TGTGCCAGCAGTGAACCTCGCAGGGGATCACGGCTGTTCTTC.

This clonotype was picked up many times. This chain joins TRBV9 and TRBJ2-1, with TRBD1 matching 9 bases. The CDR3 loop spans 15 amino acids. Germline V gives CDR1 SGDLS, CDR2 YYNGEE. V shed 4 bases, J shed 1 base, and the junction held 3 bases outside the gene matches. The CDR3 loop reads CASSSGTGSYNEQFF. CDR3 nucleotide sequence: TGTGCCAGCAGCTCCGGGACAGGGTCCTACAATGAGCAGTTCTTC.

Comments on this clonotype: The junction departs from germline at one end; a sequencing error may be responsible. This chain connects TRBV27 to TRBJ2-7; 12 bases map to TRBD2. The CDR3 has 15 amino acids. CDR1 and CDR2 from the germline V gene are MNHEY and SMNVEV (reference sequence). The CDR3 here is CACSLGTSGRAEQYF. In nucleotides, the CDR3 is TGTGCCTGCAGTTTAGGGACTAGCGGGCGAGCCGAGCAGTACTTC.

This clonotype was counted many times. The chain has TRBV20-1 and TRBJ2-3; D might be TRBD1 (6 bases). Trimming pared 7 bases from V and 5 bases from J, leaving 16 bases between. Germline assignment: CDR1 DFQATT and CDR2 SNEGSKA (reference sequence). CDR3 length: 13 residues. The CDR3 DNA sequence: TGCAGTGGCCAAACCGCGACAGGAGATACGCAGTATTTT. It specifies CSGQTATGDTQYF.

Remarks on this clonotype: A much more abundant neighbour one base away suggests this may be a read error. The chain couples TRBV7-2 to TRBJ1-1; the D is unclear. CDR3 length: 14 residues. Germline V lookup: CDR1 SGHTA, CDR2 FQGNSA. Trimming pared 2 bases from V and 4 bases from J, leaving 11 bases between. The CDR3 region is CASSLTLGSTEAFF. The CDR3 nucleotides are TGTGCCAGCAGCTTAACTTTGGGGAGCACTGAAGCTTTCTTT.

The table lists this clonotype with many counts. The chain uses TRBV7-2 and TRBJ2-7, with 9 bases lining up with TRBD1. The CDR3 consists of 14 residues. The V gene end was trimmed by 5 bases and the J gene end by 5 bases; junction bases not matched to a gene: 7. Per the germline V gene, CDR1 is SGHTA and CDR2 is FQGNSA. CDR3 bases: TGTGCCAGCAGCAAACAGGGGGCGAGGGACGAGCAGTACTTC. It is translated as CASSKQGARDEQYF.